One TCR beta chain is described in this entry. Its antigen remains unidentified. No qualities accompany the bases; no much larger clone lies one base away. These data come from a study of blood T cell repertoires in COVID-19 (dated by TCRdb to 2020 to 2022). Regarding the complete study: The collaborator samples originated in the United States, Italy and Spain and spanned the acute and convalescent phases of COVID-19. The prospective study material was composed of cDNA or gDNA derived from T cells, B-cell-depleted T cells, or PBMCs. Subjects who had been exposed to COVID-19, were actively infected with it, or had recovered from it provided the deeply sampled blood TCRbeta repertoires that made up the dataset. The repertoires were made available in a free public database intended to serve as a resource for research on the immune response to SARS-CoV-2. The samples were drawn from two sources: the first 160 participants of the ongoing ImmuneRACE study, and 1,000 to 1,500 subjects contributed by 6 global collaborators. A de-identified subject ID, COVID-19 status, age in years and sex were almost always included in the sample metadata. Where available, HLA class I and class II types were taken from metadata supplied by the sample provider and were not determined by assay-based typing.

Collaborating institutions collected whole blood in K2EDTA tubes following their own protocols. Collaborator samples were shipped for TCRbeta analysis as frozen whole blood, isolated PBMCs, or DNA extracted from either sample type. V has 3 bases trimmed and J has 6 bases trimmed; junction bases matching no gene number 4. Via the germline V gene, CDR1 is SQVTM and CDR2 ANQGSEA. Counted from cysteine to phenylalanine, this CDR3 has 14 amino acids. Just CDR3 DNA is preserved here, 42 bases in frame from base 1. TCRbeta CDR3 regions were amplified from genomic DNA using the immunoSEQ Assay, a bias-controlled multiplex PCR. For the original study's pipeline: The number of nucleated cells in each sample was estimated by amplification of reference gene primers within the assay. To quantify the absolute abundance of each unique TCRbeta CDR3 rearrangement, sequence reads were collapsed and filtered. For each sample, productive Simpson clonality was calculated as the square root of Simpson's diversity index across productive rearrangements. The table was pulled from immuneACCESS by TCRdb, which kept in-frame rearrangements only. Such tables lose some clones; where checked, under half of the loss comes from unresolved V genes, and the rest has no known cause. Clone size and V and J calls were adopted from that table, with D and trimming inferred from the DNA. Here the sample has about 75,000 clones; almost 90% occur a single time. The ten largest clones take up 2.5% to 3% of the sample.

General conclusions and limits of the study: Clinical and demographic metadata were provided uncurated, with the amount varying by source and participant.

Specimen: peripheral blood. This receptor was taken from a human donor in a cohort sampled during active COVID-19. The chain was built from TRBV29-1 and TRBJ1-4, and 10 junction bases match TRBD1. The CDR3 is CSVEGTGVDEKLFF. The base sequence is TGCAGCGTTGAGGGGACAGGGGTGGATGAAAAACTGTTTTTT.